The 27 T cell receptor beta chains in this list originate from one sample, sequenced in a study of blood T cell repertoires in COVID-19. Method: immunoSEQ multiplex PCR; TCRdb's copy keeps in-frame clones and lacks some. The table lists about half a million clones, approximately 92% of them singletons. The source material was peripheral blood. These receptors originate from a man younger than 35 with COVID-19, enrolled during active disease.

The V call is TRBV19, the J call TRBJ2-1; 8 nucleotides agree with TRBD1. CDR3 length equals 15 residues. Trimming at V came to 4 bases and at J to 10 bases, leaving 12 bases not matched to a gene. Germline CDR1 is LNHDA and CDR2 is SQIVND (reference sequence). The CDR3 region is CASSKTGGPNYEQFF. The DNA of the CDR3 is TGTGCCAGTAGTAAAACAGGGGGGCCTAATTACGAGCAGTTCTTC.

This chain uses TRBV23-1 with TRBJ1-5, with TRBD1 matching 8 bases. TRBV23-1 is noted as an ORF with a role that remains uncertain. Unmatched junction bases numbered 3, after V lost 1 base and J lost 1 base. The CDR3 extends over 16 amino acids. CDR3: CASSQFHRGSNQPQHF. CDR3 DNA: TGCGCCAGCAGTCAATTTCACAGGGGGAGCAATCAGCCCCAGCATTTT.

The chain is built from TRBV4-1 and TRBJ2-1; possibly TRBD1 for D (5 bases). The CDR3 runs 14 residues. Germline values: CDR1 MGHRA, CDR2 YSYEKL. Trimming removed 0 bases from V and 6 bases from J, with 9 bases in between. The CDR3 DNA is TGCGCCAGCAGCCAAGATCCCAGGGTCAATGAGCAGTTCTTC. Translation: CASSQDPRVNEQFF.

The table lists this clone with a few counts. This chain uses TRBV10-3 with TRBJ2-2, with D perhaps matching TRBD2 (6 bases). Trimming took 2 bases from V and 6 from J, leaving 10 bases between them. Germline loops: CDR1 ENHRY, CDR2 SYGVKD. This CDR3 has 14 amino acids. The CDR3 loop is CAISEQDYPGELFF. The CDR3 nucleotides are TGTGCCATCAGTGAGCAGGACTACCCCGGGGAGCTGTTTTTT.

The chain couples TRBV30 to TRBJ2-1; no clear D. Germline CDR1 is GTSNPN and CDR2 is SVGIG (reference sequence). V lost 3 bases to trimming and J lost 3 bases, with 15 bases between them. CDR3 length equals 15 residues. CDR3 nucleotides: TGTGCCTGGAGGCAAACTGGTTCAATCTACAATGAGCAGTTCTTC. Translation gives CAWRQTGSIYNEQFF.

The chain joins TRBV6-5 to TRBJ1-1; 8 positions match TRBD1. The J segment lost 9 bases and the V segment lost 0 bases, leaving 6 bases of the junction unmatched. CDR3 length: 14 amino acids. Germline V CDR1 and CDR2: MNHEY, SVGAGI. CDR3 DNA: TGTGCCAGCAGTTACTCTTACAGGGGGAATAAAGCTTTCTTT. The encoded protein is CASSYSYRGNKAFF.

The genes are TRBV10-2 and TRBJ2-2; tentatively, D is TRBD2 (6 bases). CDR3 size: 14 residues. Germline loops: CDR1 WSHSY, CDR2 SAAADI. V lost 6 bases to trimming and J lost 0 bases, with 8 bases between them. The CDR3 region is CASRVAANTGELFF. The CDR3 DNA is TGCGCCAGCAGGGTAGCGGCGAACACCGGGGAGCTGTTTTTT.

The chain has TRBV4-2 and TRBJ2-1; 9 nucleotides agree with TRBD2. This CDR3 spans 17 amino acids. From germline, CDR1 is LGHNA and CDR2 YNFKEQ. The V segment lost 4 bases and the J segment 0 bases; nucleotides outside the gene matches: 7. The CDR3 region has the DNA TGTGCCAGCAGCCCCTCTAGCGGGGCAAGCTCCTACAATGAGCAGTTCTTC. Encoded protein: CASSPSSGASSYNEQFF.

The rearrangement uses TRBV7-9 and TRBJ2-4; TRBD1 agrees at 12 bases. The CDR3 runs to 15 residues. The trim removed 5 bases at V and 7 bases at J, leaving 6 bases unmatched. Germline V gene sequence: CDR1 SEHNR, CDR2 FQNEAQ (reference sequence). The CDR3 bases are TGTGCCAGCAGCGACCGGGACAGGGGGCGTAACATTCAGTACTTC. It encodes CASSDRDRGRNIQYF.

The chain couples TRBV5-5 to TRBJ2-1, with 10 positions matching TRBD1. The CDR3 length is 15 residues. J gave up 6 bases and V 4 bases, and 7 bases lay outside the gene matches. CDR1 is SGHKS and CDR2 is YYEKEE in the germline V gene (reference sequence). Here the CDR3 DNA reads TGTGCCAGCAGCCACAGACAGGGGGCTCCCAATGAGCAGTTCTTC. Translated, it gives CASSHRQGAPNEQFF.

This rearrangement joins TRBV4-2 to TRBJ1-2; weak D call: TRBD1 (6 bases). CDR3 size: 16 residues. CDR1 is LGHNA, CDR2 YNFKEQ, per germline. Between the trimmed V and J ends, which lost 0 bases and 2 bases, there was a span of 13 bases. The CDR3 DNA is TGTGCCAGCAGCCAAGATCTTGGGGGCAACAACTATGGCTACACCTTC. Its translation is CASSQDLGGNNYGYTF.

The chain is built from TRBV5-1 and TRBJ2-3; weak D call: TRBD1 (6 bases). Germline-derived CDR1 and CDR2 are SGHRS and YFSETQ. V was cut by 4 bases and J by 0 bases, with 9 bases left in between. There are 14 residues in the CDR3. The CDR3 reads CASSQQGSTDTQYF. CDR3 DNA sequence: TGCGCCAGCAGCCAACAGGGTAGCACAGATACGCAGTATTTT.

The J gene is TRBJ2-1, the V gene TRBV24-1; 7 nucleotides line up with TRBD1. J gave up 4 bases and V 5 bases, and 7 bases lay outside the gene matches. CDR3 length: 15 residues. The germline gives CDR1 KGHDR, CDR2 SFDVKD. CDR3 sequence (DNA): TGTGCCACCAGTGTGGGCGGCAGGGGGTACAATGAGCAGTTCTTC. Translating gives CATSVGGRGYNEQFF.

The chain employs TRBV7-6 and TRBJ2-3, with D uncertain. CDR3 length: 14 amino acids. The germline CDR1 and CDR2 sequences are SGHVS and FNYEAQ. The germline V and J ends were trimmed by 5 bases and 0 bases, with 9 bases remaining between them. The CDR3 sequence: CASSPGSSTDTQYF. DNA of the CDR3: TGTGCCAGCAGCCCCGGGTCTAGCACAGATACGCAGTATTTT.

V and J are TRBV18 and TRBJ1-2; 12 bases are a match to TRBD1. J was trimmed by 7 bases and V by 2 bases; bases with no gene match: 2. Germline V gene data show CDR1 as KGHSH and CDR2 as LQKENI. The CDR3 loop spans 14 amino acids. CDR3 in amino acids: CASSPGTGGSGYTF. The CDR3 coding sequence is TGTGCCAGCTCACCAGGGACAGGGGGCAGTGGCTACACCTTC.

The chain is built from TRBV4-2 and TRBJ2-7; D is perhaps TRBD1 (5 bases). The ends were cut back, 3 bases at V and 4 bases at J, with 13 bases in the middle. Germline CDR1 LGHNA, CDR2 YNFKEQ. The length of the CDR3 is 14 residues. The CDR3 DNA sequence: TGTGCCAGCAGCCAGGAAGGGGCCGAGTACGAGCAGTACTTC. This translates into CASSQEGAEYEQYF.

The V gene is TRBV5-1, the J gene TRBJ2-5, with TRBD1 matching 8 bases. The germline V gene has CDR1 SGHRS and CDR2 YFSETQ. The CDR3 length is 14 residues. V was clipped by 4 bases and J by 1 base; unmatched bases: 3. CDR3 loop: CASSPGQVQETQYF. Here the CDR3 DNA reads TGCGCCAGCAGCCCGGGACAGGTCCAAGAGACCCAGTACTTC.

This clone occurred once. The genes are TRBV7-9 and TRBJ1-2; D is unclear. The CDR3 totals 12 residues. Germline values: CDR1 SEHNR, CDR2 FQNEAQ (reference sequence). V was pared by 1 base and J by 7 bases, with 7 bases between. The CDR3 is CASSLVGAGYTF. In nucleotides, the CDR3 is TGTGCCAGCAGCTTAGTAGGAGCTGGCTACACCTTC. The variable domain in full, completed from reference TRBV7-9 and TRBJ1-2, reads DTGVSQNPRHKITKRGQNVTFRCDPISEHNRLYWYRQTLGQGPEFLTYFQNEAQLEKSRLLSDRFSAERPKGSFSTLEIQRTEQGDSAMYLCASSLVGAGYTFGSGTRLTVV.

This rearrangement joins TRBV15 to TRBJ1-1, with unresolved D. The V and J ends lost 0 bases and 0 bases respectively, with 5 bases between them. The CDR3 length is 14 residues. The germline V gene encodes CDR1 LNHNV and CDR2 YYDKDF (reference sequence). CDR3 nucleotides: TGTGCCACCAGCAGAGATCAAATGAACACTGAAGCTTTCTTT. It yields the protein CATSRDQMNTEAFF.

The J gene is TRBJ2-7, the V gene TRBV4-1; TRBD2 might be the D (5 bases). Germline V gene data show CDR1 as MGHRA and CDR2 as YSYEKL. This CDR3 has 14 amino acids. The germline V and J ends were trimmed by 4 bases and 6 bases, with 16 bases remaining between them. The CDR3 reads CASSPRTVPREQYF. CDR3 DNA: TGCGCCAGCAGCCCCCGGACTGTACCACGCGAGCAGTACTTC.

The rearrangement joins TRBV6-1 to TRBJ1-5; D perhaps matches TRBD1 (6 bases). V was pared by 0 bases and J by 0 bases, with 12 bases between. Germline V gene data show CDR1 as MNHNS and CDR2 as SASEGT. The CDR3 is made up of 17 amino acids. CDR3 nucleotide sequence: TGTGCCAGCAGTGAAGCGCTAGGGGGGGCTAGCAATCAGCCCCAGCATTTT. Its protein product is CASSEALGGASNQPQHF.

J is TRBJ1-2 and V is TRBV11-2; maybe TRBD1 (6 bases). Per germline, CDR1 SGHAT and CDR2 FQNNGV. The germline V and J ends were trimmed by 0 bases and 5 bases, with 10 bases remaining between them. The CDR3 is 14 residues long. The chain's CDR3 is CASSLEVTGYGYTF. Written as DNA, the CDR3 is TGTGCCAGCAGCTTAGAGGTCACAGGGTATGGCTACACCTTC.

V and J are TRBV5-5 and TRBJ1-5; possibly TRBD1 for D (5 bases). Trimming took 1 base from V and 3 from J, leaving 8 bases between them. CDR1 and CDR2 (germline): SGHKS, YYEKEE (reference sequence). The CDR3 contains 14 residues. The CDR3 sequence is CASSLLQDNQPQHF. The CDR3 bases are TGTGCCAGCAGCTTGCTACAGGACAATCAGCCCCAGCATTTT.

The chain is built from TRBV2 and TRBJ2-2, with 10 bases identical to TRBD2. The CDR3 spans 15 residues. Per the germline V gene, CDR1 is SNHLY and CDR2 is FYNNEI. With V trimmed by 7 bases and J by 7 bases, 9 bases remained unmatched. The CDR3 loop is CASTLAGEVGGELFF. In DNA form, the CDR3 reads TGTGCCAGCACCCTAGCGGGAGAGGTTGGCGGGGAGCTGTTTTTT.

The gene calls are TRBV6-5 and TRBJ1-2, with D unresolved. The CDR3 loop spans 14 amino acids. The germline V and J ends were trimmed by 10 bases and 4 bases, with 19 bases remaining between them. Germline V gives CDR1 MNHEY, CDR2 SVGAGI. The CDR3 region is CATQPSGMSYGYTF. DNA of the CDR3: TGTGCCACCCAACCCTCCGGGATGAGCTATGGCTACACCTTC.

The rearrangement joins TRBV18 to TRBJ1-1, with D perhaps matching TRBD1 (5 bases). This CDR3 is 19 amino acids long. Germline CDR1 reads KGHSH; CDR2 reads LQKENI. V was pared by 0 bases and J by 0 bases, with 20 bases between. The CDR3 region is CASSPPGGSPFFVNTEAFF. The CDR3 DNA is TGTGCCAGCTCACCACCCGGGGGGTCCCCTTTCTTTGTGAACACTGAAGCTTTCTTT.

The rearrangement joins TRBV6-1 to TRBJ1-2, with TRBD1 matching 8 bases. The CDR3 loop spans 18 amino acids. Unmatched junction bases numbered 11, after V lost 0 bases and J lost 2 bases. The germline gives CDR1 MNHNS, CDR2 SASEGT. The CDR3 coding sequence is TGTGCCAGCAGTGAAGCGGGGAACCGGGACAGGCAGAACTATGGCTACACCTTC. It specifies CASSEAGNRDRQNYGYTF.